A single sample gave rise to the 24 T cell receptor beta chains below, sequenced in a study of cytomegalovirus exposure and HLA in healthy donors. The assay was immunoSEQ multiplex PCR, and TCRdb's table has in-frame clones only and misses some. The sample lists under 80,000 clones, roughly 90% seen once, with more than 1% in the top ten. Sequenced material: PBMCs. These receptors were obtained from a woman in her late teens or twenties in good health and CMV-seronegative.

V is TRBV7-9 and J is TRBJ1-2; 7 nucleotides align to TRBD1. The CDR3 runs to 14 residues. Unmatched junction bases numbered 4, after V lost 1 base and J lost 5 bases. Germline CDR1 reads SEHNR; CDR2 reads FQNEAQ (reference sequence). The CDR3 nucleotides are TGTGCCAGCAGCTTAGTAGGGGGACAGTATGGCTACACCTTC. It translates to CASSLVGGQYGYTF.

The chain recombines TRBV19 with TRBJ1-2; D call uncertain. Germline V lookup: CDR1 LNHDA, CDR2 SQIVND (reference sequence). Trimming removed 2 bases at V and 0 bases at J, with 10 bases between. The CDR3 consists of 15 residues. The CDR3 region has the DNA TGTGCCAGTAGTATAAGTTCCAGGACTAACTATGGCTACACCTTC. Amino acids: CASSISSRTNYGYTF.

The gene calls are TRBV2 and TRBJ2-1; D possibly corresponds to TRBD2 (6 bases). Germline CDR1 reads SNHLY; CDR2 reads FYNNEI. V lost 1 base, J lost 1 base, and 14 bases lay in between. This CDR3 comprises 17 residues. The CDR3 DNA reads TGTGCCAGCAGTGAAGGGTCTGGTGGGAGGTCCTACAATGAGCAGTTCTTC. Translation gives CASSEGSGGRSYNEQFF.

The chain has TRBV18 and TRBJ2-5; TRBD1 might be the D (6 bases). The CDR3 covers 14 residues. Germline loops: CDR1 KGHSH, CDR2 LQKENI. Between the trimmed V and J ends, which lost 4 bases and 1 base, there was a span of 10 bases. The CDR3 sequence is CASSLGTTQETQYF. CDR3 nucleotides: TGTGCCAGCTCACTGGGGACAACCCAAGAGACCCAGTACTTC.

This clone appeared a few times. J is TRBJ2-7 and V is TRBV19, with 8 bases that match TRBD1. CDR1 LNHDA and CDR2 SQIVND come from the germline V gene (reference sequence). Unmatched junction bases numbered 10, after V lost 10 bases and J lost 2 bases. CDR3 length: 14 amino acids. The DNA for the CDR3 is TGTGCCACCGCCGACAGGGGTATGCCCTACGAGCAGTACTTC. Amino acids: CATADRGMPYEQYF.

The chain couples TRBV9 to TRBJ1-2, with D possibly TRBD1 on 5 matching bases. CDR3 size: 15 residues. Trimming took off 0 bases at V and 4 bases at J, with 13 bases between the two ends. Germline CDR1 is SGDLS and CDR2 is YYNGEE. The CDR3 DNA sequence: TGTGCCAGCAGCGTAGCGGGGGAGGGCGGCTATGGCTACACCTTC. It is translated as CASSVAGEGGYGYTF.

The chain carries TRBV9 and TRBJ1-1; 8 positions agree with TRBD1. The junction had 7 bases not matched to a gene; V was cut back by 2 bases and J by 4 bases. The CDR3 length is 15 residues. The germline CDR1 and CDR2 sequences are SGDLS and YYNGEE. The chain's CDR3 is CASSVTTGEVTEAFF. The DNA of the CDR3 is TGTGCCAGCAGCGTCACGACAGGGGAGGTCACTGAAGCTTTCTTT. Supplemented by reference TRBV9 and TRBJ1-1, the full variable domain reads DSGVTQTPKHLITATGQRVTLRCSPRSGDLSVYWYQQSLDQGLQFLIQYYNGEERAKGNILERFSAQQFPDLHSELNLSSLELGDSALYFCASSVTTGEVTEAFFGQGTRLTVV.

The chain carries TRBV30 and TRBJ2-7; no firm D call. There are 14 residues in the CDR3. Trimming took 0 bases from V and 4 from J, leaving 13 bases between them. Germline V gene data show CDR1 as GTSNPN and CDR2 as SVGIG (reference sequence). As DNA, the CDR3 is TGTGCCTGGAGTGTACGTGGCATCCCTTACGAGCAGTACTTC. Protein product: CAWSVRGIPYEQYF. Filled out from reference TRBV30 and TRBJ2-7, the complete variable domain reads SQTIHQWPATLVQPVGSPLSLECTVEGTSNPNLYWYRQAAGRGLQLLFYSVGIGQISSEVPQNLSASRPQDRQFILSSKKLLLSDSGFYLCAWSVRGIPYEQYFGPGTRLTVT.

This chain joins TRBV4-2 and TRBJ1-2, with TRBD1 as a possible D gene (5 bases). CDR1 LGHNA and CDR2 YNFKEQ come from the germline V gene. V lost 0 bases and J 2 bases, leaving 10 bases between the germline ends. The CDR3 sequence is 15 residues long. CDR3 amino acids: CASSQDRGANYGYTF. The CDR3 DNA sequence: TGTGCCAGCAGCCAAGATCGTGGGGCAAACTATGGCTACACCTTC.

The chain has TRBV19 and TRBJ2-7; TRBD1 matches at 10 bases. CDR3 size: 14 residues. CDR1 and CDR2 (germline): LNHDA, SQIVND (reference sequence). V was pared by 7 bases and J by 3 bases, with 6 bases of the junction left unmatched. The CDR3 region has the DNA TGTGCCAGTAAGAAGGGACAGGGGAGCTACGAGCAGTACTTC. This gives the protein CASKKGQGSYEQYF.

The rearrangement joins TRBV10-1 to TRBJ1-4, with D possibly TRBD1 on 5 matching bases. The CDR3 length is 15 residues. V was cut by 4 bases and J by 7 bases, with 16 bases left in between. Germline values: CDR1 WNHNN, CDR2 SYGVQD (reference sequence). The CDR3 sequence: CASSAGGERREKLFF. The CDR3 DNA sequence: TGCGCCAGCAGTGCAGGAGGGGAACGGCGTGAAAAACTGTTTTTT.

This clone was seen only a few times. An end of the junction differs from the germline gene, which may be a read error. This chain connects TRBV10-3 to TRBJ2-7; TRBD2 aligns across 13 bases. CDR3 length: 15 residues. In germline, CDR1 is ENHRY, CDR2 SYGVKD. CDR3 region: CASSWTSGSSYEQYF. CDR3 bases: TGTGCCAGCAGTTGGACTAGCGGGAGCTCCTACGAGCAGTACTTC.

V gene TRBV4-2 combines with J gene TRBJ1-2, with a weak D call TRBD1 (6 bases). Trimming took 1 base from V and 3 from J, leaving 6 bases between them. CDR1 LGHNA and CDR2 YNFKEQ come from the germline V gene. CDR3 length equals 13 residues. CDR3 protein: CASSQGTDYGYTF. The CDR3 coding sequence is TGTGCCAGCAGCCAAGGGACAGACTATGGCTACACCTTC.

The gene calls are TRBV5-1 and TRBJ2-7; 7 nucleotides agree with TRBD1. Unmatched junction bases numbered 10, after V lost 4 bases and J lost 6 bases. The germline V gene has CDR1 SGHRS and CDR2 YFSETQ. The CDR3 sequence is 14 residues long. The CDR3 here is CASSTSTGSSEQYF. CDR3 in DNA: TGCGCCAGCAGCACCTCGACAGGGTCTTCCGAGCAGTACTTC.

The chain recombines TRBV28 with TRBJ1-5; D is possibly TRBD1 (6 bases). Per germline, CDR1 MDHEN and CDR2 SYDVKM. V was trimmed by 10 bases and J by 9 bases, leaving 19 bases between them. The CDR3 sequence is 13 residues long. CDR3 region: CATSTGPKWPQHF. CDR3 DNA: TGTGCCACCTCGACAGGTCCTAAATGGCCCCAGCATTTT. Filled out from reference TRBV28 and TRBJ1-5, the complete variable domain reads DVKVTQSSRYLVKRTGEKVFLECVQDMDHENMFWYRQDPGLGLRLIYFSYDVKMKEKGDIPEGYSVSREKKERFSLILESASTNQTSMYLCATSTGPKWPQHFGDGTRLSIL.

The rearrangement uses TRBV11-2 and TRBJ2-3, with D possibly being TRBD2 (6 bases). The ends were cut back, 4 bases at V and 3 bases at J, with 14 bases in the middle. Germline-derived CDR1 and CDR2 are SGHAT and FQNNGV. This CDR3 comprises 15 residues. This CDR3 is CASSSIGGATDTQYF. CDR3 nucleotides: TGTGCCAGCAGCTCCATTGGCGGGGCGACAGATACGCAGTATTTT.

The chain uses TRBV28 and TRBJ1-1; the D gene is possibly TRBD1 (5 bases). The CDR3 has 13 residues. Trimming took 7 bases from V and 3 from J, leaving 12 bases between them. CDR1 is MDHEN and CDR2 is SYDVKM in the germline V gene. The CDR3 nucleotides read TGTGCCAGCACCCGACAGATACACACTGAAGCTTTCTTT. This codes for CASTRQIHTEAFF.

This clone occurred a few times. This chain uses TRBV28 with TRBJ2-1; the D gene is possibly TRBD2 (6 bases). Germline lookup yields CDR1 MDHEN and CDR2 SYDVKM. CDR3 length equals 13 residues. The V and J ends lost 6 bases and 10 bases respectively, with 16 bases between them. The CDR3 loop reads CASRSPGLTEQFF. The CDR3 nucleotides read TGTGCCAGCAGATCCCCCGGACTAACCGAGCAGTTCTTC.

The chain links TRBV12-1 to TRBJ1-1. TRBV12-1 is labeled a pseudogene. The CDR3 totals 15 residues. CDR3 sequence (DNA): TGTGCCAGCAGCAGCGGGACCGCCAAGGATTCTGAAGCTTTCTTT. Residues: CASSSGTAKDSEAFF.

The J gene is TRBJ2-1, the V gene TRBV19; TRBD2 agrees at 11 bases. Trimming removed 1 base from V and 4 bases from J; junction bases left unmatched: 18. The CDR3 has 21 amino acids. Germline V gene data show CDR1 as LNHDA and CDR2 as SQIVND (reference sequence). The CDR3: CASSIGLGIAGGPRNYNEQFF. CDR3 DNA: TGTGCCAGTAGTATAGGATTGGGGATAGCGGGAGGGCCCAGAAATTACAATGAGCAGTTCTTC. Full variable domain (remainder filled in from reference TRBV19 and TRBJ2-1): DGGITQSPKYLFRKEGQNVTLSCEQNLNHDAMYWYRQDPGQGLRLIYYSQIVNDFQKGDIAEGYSVSREKKESFPLTVTSAQKNPTAFYLCASSIGLGIAGGPRNYNEQFFGPGTRLTVL.

In this sample, this clone turned up a few times. The chain employs TRBV29-1 and TRBJ2-1; TRBD2 matches at 12 bases. V lost 7 bases and J lost 6; bases outside the gene matches: 7. The germline CDR1 and CDR2 sequences are SQVTM and ANQGSEA. This CDR3 is 14 amino acids long. The CDR3 nucleotides read TGCAGCGACCTGACTAGCGGGAGCACCAATGAGCAGTTCTTC. It encodes CSDLTSGSTNEQFF.

V and J are TRBV11-2 and TRBJ2-7; possibly TRBD1 for D (5 bases). This CDR3 has 16 residues. Between the trimmed V and J ends, which lost 1 base and 1 base, there was a span of 14 bases. Germline V gene sequence: CDR1 SGHAT, CDR2 FQNNGV. This CDR3 is CASSLAGVRTSYEQYF. CDR3 nucleotide sequence: TGTGCCAGCAGCTTAGCTGGCGTCCGGACATCCTACGAGCAGTACTTC.

The J gene is TRBJ1-2, the V gene TRBV18; 10 bases are shared with TRBD1. The CDR3 contains 14 residues. Trimming took 6 bases from V and 6 from J; bases not matched to a gene: 7. Germline V lookup: CDR1 KGHSH, CDR2 LQKENI. The CDR3 DNA reads as TGTGCCAGCTCCCCCGGGACAGGGGAGCATGGCTACACCTTC. Translating it yields CASSPGTGEHGYTF. Full variable domain (outside the CDR3, taken from reference TRBV18 and TRBJ1-2): NAGVMQNPRHLVRRRGQEARLRCSPMKGHSHVYWYRQLPEEGLKFMVYLQKENIIDESGMPKERFSAEFPKEGPSILRIQQVVRGDSAAYFCASSPGTGEHGYTFGSGTRLTVV.

The genes are TRBV27 and TRBJ2-1; 8 bases are shared with TRBD2. Germline loops: CDR1 MNHEY, CDR2 SMNVEV (reference sequence). Unmatched junction bases numbered 10, after V lost 5 bases and J lost 7 bases. The CDR3 length is 15 residues. The chain's CDR3 is CASSRGAGGANEQFF. The CDR3 region has the DNA TGTGCCAGCAGTAGGGGGGCCGGGGGGGCAAATGAGCAGTTCTTC.